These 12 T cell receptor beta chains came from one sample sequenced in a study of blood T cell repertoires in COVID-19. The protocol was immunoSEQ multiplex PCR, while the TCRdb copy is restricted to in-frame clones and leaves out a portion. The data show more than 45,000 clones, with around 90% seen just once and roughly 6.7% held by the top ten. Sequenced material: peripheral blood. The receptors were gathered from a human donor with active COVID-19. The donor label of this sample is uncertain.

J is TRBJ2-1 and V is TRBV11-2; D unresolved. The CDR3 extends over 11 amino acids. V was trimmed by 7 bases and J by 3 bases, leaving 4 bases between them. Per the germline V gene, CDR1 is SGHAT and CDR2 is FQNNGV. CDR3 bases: TGTGCCAGCACCAGCTACAATGAGCAGTTCTTC. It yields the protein CASTSYNEQFF.

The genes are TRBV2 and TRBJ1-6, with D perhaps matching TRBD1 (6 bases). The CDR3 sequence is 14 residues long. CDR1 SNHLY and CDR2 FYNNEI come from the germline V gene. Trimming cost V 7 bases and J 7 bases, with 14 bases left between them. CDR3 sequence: CASTPDSENSPLHF. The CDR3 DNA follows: TGTGCCAGCACTCCGGACAGCGAGAATTCACCCCTCCACTTT.

CDR3 loop: CASREGLHSYNEQFF. CDR3 bases: TGTGCCAGTAGGGAGGGTCTTCACTCCTACAATGAGCAGTTCTTC. The chain uses TRBV19 and TRBJ2-1, with D perhaps matching TRBD2 (6 bases). The germline gives CDR1 LNHDA, CDR2 SQIVND (reference sequence). V lost 6 bases and J 0 bases, leaving 12 bases between the germline ends. This CDR3 region has 15 residues.

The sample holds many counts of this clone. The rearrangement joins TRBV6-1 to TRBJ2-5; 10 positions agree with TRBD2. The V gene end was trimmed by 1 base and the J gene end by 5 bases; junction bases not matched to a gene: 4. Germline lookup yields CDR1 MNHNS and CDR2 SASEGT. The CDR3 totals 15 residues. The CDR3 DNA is TGTGCCAGCAGTGAAGTCAGCGGGGGGGCGGAGACCCAGTACTTC. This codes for CASSEVSGGAETQYF.

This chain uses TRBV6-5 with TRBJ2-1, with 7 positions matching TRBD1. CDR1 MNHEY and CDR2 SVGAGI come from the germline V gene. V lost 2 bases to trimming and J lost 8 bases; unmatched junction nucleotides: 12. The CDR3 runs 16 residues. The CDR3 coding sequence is TGTGCCAGCAGTTACGCCCGGGACAGTGAATTGGATGAGCAGTTCTTC. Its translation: CASSYARDSELDEQFF.

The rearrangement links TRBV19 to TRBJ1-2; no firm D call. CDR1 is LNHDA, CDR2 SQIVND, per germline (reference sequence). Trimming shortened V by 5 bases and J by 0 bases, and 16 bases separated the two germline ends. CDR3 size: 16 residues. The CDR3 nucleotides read TGTGCCAGTAGTCTGCGGGCCCTGAACGCTAACTATGGCTACACCTTC. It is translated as CASSLRALNANYGYTF.

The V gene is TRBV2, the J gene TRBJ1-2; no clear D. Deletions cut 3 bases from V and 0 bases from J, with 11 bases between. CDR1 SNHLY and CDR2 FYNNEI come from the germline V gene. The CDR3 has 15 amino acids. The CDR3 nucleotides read TGTGCCAGCAGTGACCGGACTGCTCCTAACTATGGCTACACCTTC. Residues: CASSDRTAPNYGYTF.

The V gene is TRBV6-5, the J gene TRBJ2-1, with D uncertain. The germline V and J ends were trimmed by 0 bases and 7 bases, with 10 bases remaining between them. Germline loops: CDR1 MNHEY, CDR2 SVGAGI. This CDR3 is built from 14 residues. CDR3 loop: CASSYSTAGNEQFF. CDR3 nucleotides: TGTGCCAGCAGTTACTCGACGGCCGGGAATGAGCAGTTCTTC.

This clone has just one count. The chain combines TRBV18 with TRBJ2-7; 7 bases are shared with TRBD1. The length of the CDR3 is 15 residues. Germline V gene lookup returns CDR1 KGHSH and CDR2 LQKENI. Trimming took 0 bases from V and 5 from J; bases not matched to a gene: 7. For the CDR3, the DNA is TGTGCCAGCTCACCACCGAGACAGGGTAGGGACGAGCAGTACTTC. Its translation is CASSPPRQGRDEQYF.

The CDR3 reads CASRGSPPTYGYTF. The CDR3 DNA is TGCGCCAGCCGAGGAAGTCCCCCGACTTATGGCTACACCTTC. The chain combines TRBV5-1 with TRBJ1-2; D gene ambiguous. V shed 7 bases and J shed 5 bases, with 18 bases lying between them. Germline V gene sequence: CDR1 SGHRS, CDR2 YFSETQ. The CDR3 runs 14 residues.

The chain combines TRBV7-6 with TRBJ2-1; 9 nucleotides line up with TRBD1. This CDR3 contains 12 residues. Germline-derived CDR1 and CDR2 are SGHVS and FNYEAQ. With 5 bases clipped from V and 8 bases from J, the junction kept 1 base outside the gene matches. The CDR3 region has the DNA TGTGCCAGCAGCCACAGGGGGCATGAGCAGTTCTTC. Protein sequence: CASSHRGHEQFF.

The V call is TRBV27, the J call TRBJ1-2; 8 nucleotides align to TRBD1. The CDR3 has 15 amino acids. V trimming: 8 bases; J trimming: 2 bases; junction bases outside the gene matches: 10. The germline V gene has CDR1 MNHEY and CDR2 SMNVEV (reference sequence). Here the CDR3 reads CASPPPGGRNYGYTF. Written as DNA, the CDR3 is TGTGCCAGCCCTCCCCCAGGGGGCAGAAACTATGGCTACACCTTC.